This entry lists 13 T cell receptor beta chains sequenced from one sample in a study of T-cell memory formation after mild COVID-19. TCRdb re-called the 5' RACE reads with MiXCR, one entry per CDR3 protein. The table records 290,000 or so distinct CDR3 sequences, approximately 20% of them present only once. Sequenced input: PBMCs or a T cell subset sorted from them (not recorded which). Every receptor here comes from a man between 18 and 35 years old who had mild COVID-19 (a few samples of this study predate the infection). Cell type and time point are not known.

This clonotype has just a few counts. The chain joins TRBV12-3 or TRBV12-4 to TRBJ1-1, with unresolved D. The CDR3 extends over 13 amino acids. V lost 1 base to trimming and J lost 4 bases, with 7 bases between them. CDR3: CASSLGVITEAFF. The DNA of the CDR3 is TGTGCCAGCAGTTTAGGGGTAATCACTGAAGCTTTCTTT.

The chain uses TRBV9 and TRBJ2-3; TRBD2 agrees at 12 bases. Germline trimming cut 3 bases from V and 4 bases from J; bases unmatched to any gene: 6. Per germline, CDR1 SGDLS and CDR2 YYNGEE. The CDR3 is 16 residues long. The CDR3 DNA follows: TGTGCCAGCAGCGCCCTAGCGGGGGGGCATTCAGATACGCAGTATTTT. Amino acids: CASSALAGGHSDTQYF.

The chain combines TRBV5-6 with TRBJ2-7; possible D gene TRBD1, 5 bases. V was trimmed by 3 bases and J by 0 bases, leaving 13 bases between them. There are 15 residues in the CDR3. Germline CDR1 SGHDT, CDR2 YYEEEE. CDR3 coding DNA: TGTGCCAGCAGCTGGGCAGGGTTAAGCTCCTACGAGCAGTACTTC. Protein sequence: CASSWAGLSSYEQYF.

This clonotype has more than one count but fewer than ten. This chain connects TRBV28 to TRBJ2-1; 8 nucleotides match TRBD2. Germline V CDR1 and CDR2: MDHEN, SYDVKM. The CDR3 contains 17 residues. With 6 bases clipped from V and 5 bases from J, the junction kept 15 bases outside the gene matches. DNA for the CDR3: TGTGCCAGCAGACATGTCGCCCTGGGGCGGGGGGACAATGAGCAGTTCTTC. Translation: CASRHVALGRGDNEQFF.

The V call is TRBV5-1, the J call TRBJ2-2, with 7 bases fitting TRBD1. Trimming at V came to 10 bases and at J to 0 bases, leaving 9 bases not matched to a gene. Germline lookup yields CDR1 SGHRS and CDR2 YFSETQ. This CDR3 has 15 amino acids. As DNA, the CDR3 is TGCGCCTGCCGAAAGACAGGGACGAACACCGGGGAGCTGTTTTTT. Translating gives CACRKTGTNTGELFF. Full variable domain (outside the CDR3, taken from reference TRBV5-1 and TRBJ2-2): KAGVTQTPRYLIKTRGQQVTLSCSPISGHRSVSWYQQTPGQGLQFLFEYFSETQRNKGNFPGRFSGRQFSNSRSEMNVSTLELGDSALYLCACRKTGTNTGELFFGEGSRLTVL.

This clonotype was counted a few times. The V and J genes are TRBV7-6 and TRBJ1-2; no reliable D call. Trimming stripped 5 bases from V and 5 bases from J, with 9 bases between. Per the germline V gene, CDR1 is SGHVS and CDR2 is FNYEAQ. The CDR3 is 12 amino acids. This CDR3 reads CASSDGIYGYTF. The CDR3 DNA follows: TGTGCCAGCAGCGACGGGATTTATGGCTACACCTTC.

The count of this clonotype is one. CDR3 sequence reads: CASSELVSHNEQFF. CDR3 DNA sequence: TGTGCCAGCAGTGAGTTGGTGAGCCACAATGAGCAGTTCTTC. The chain has TRBV25-1 and TRBJ2-1; D not certain. The CDR3 has 14 residues. The germline CDR1 and CDR2 sequences are MGHDK and SYGVNS. Trimming pared 3 bases from V and 5 bases from J, leaving 11 bases between.

CDR3 DNA: TGTGCCAGCAGCCAATACACGACAGACACAGATACGCAGTATTTT. This encodes CASSQYTTDTDTQYF. The chain uses TRBV9 and TRBJ2-3; a weak D match, TRBD1 (5 bases). Germline V CDR1 and CDR2: SGDLS, YYNGEE. This CDR3 has 15 amino acids. Trimming left V 4 bases short and J 2 bases short, with 14 bases between.

The genes are TRBV28 and TRBJ2-7, with TRBD1 as a possible D gene (5 bases). V was shortened by 5 bases and J by 2 bases, with 16 bases between the two germline ends. The germline gives CDR1 MDHEN, CDR2 SYDVKM. The CDR3 totals 15 residues. DNA for the CDR3: TGTGCCAGCAGTACGCCAGGACATTCTCCCTACGAGCAGTACGTC. This encodes CASSTPGHSPYEQYV.

This clonotype showed up just a few times. J is TRBJ2-5 and V is TRBV5-6, with no clear D. Trimming cost V 1 base and J 0 bases, with 13 bases left between them. There are 16 residues in the CDR3. Germline lookup yields CDR1 SGHDT and CDR2 YYEEEE. This CDR3 is CASSLRFGGYQETQYF. CDR3 sequence (DNA): TGTGCCAGCAGCTTGCGGTTTGGTGGGTACCAAGAGACCCAGTACTTC.

CDR3 sequence: CASSDSGETQYF. CDR3 nucleotide sequence: TGTGCCAGCAGCGACAGTGGTGAGACCCAGTACTTC. This chain joins TRBV6-5 and TRBJ2-5, with D perhaps TRBD1 (5 bases). CDR1 is MNHEY, CDR2 SVGAGI, per germline. Between the trimmed V and J ends, which lost 6 bases and 5 bases, there was a span of 10 bases. The CDR3 loop spans 12 amino acids.

This clonotype has a handful of counts. The chain joins TRBV4-3 to TRBJ2-4; 9 bases fit TRBD1. The CDR3 is 15 residues long. Germline CDR1 reads LGHNA; CDR2 reads YSLEER. V shed 3 bases and J 7 bases; nucleotides not matched to a gene: 7. The CDR3 DNA reads TGCGCCAGCAGCCAGACAGGACAGGGGAGGAACATTCAGTACTTC. Translating gives CASSQTGQGRNIQYF.

This clonotype was observed a few times. This chain joins TRBV4-3 and TRBJ1-2; tentative D call: TRBD1 (5 bases). The germline gives CDR1 LGHNA, CDR2 YSLEER. This CDR3 is 19 amino acids long. The V gene lost 5 bases and the J gene lost 8 bases, with 33 bases spanning the gap. CDR3 DNA sequence: TGCGCCAGCAGCGAGCGGGGGGTACCCACTGTCGTGGACTCAACCGGCTACACCTTC. This codes for CASSERGVPTVVDSTGYTF.